These 19 T cell receptor beta chains were all obtained from the same sample, sequenced in a study of blood T cell repertoires in COVID-19. The protocol was immunoSEQ multiplex PCR, while the TCRdb copy is restricted to in-frame clones and leaves out a portion. Among some 75,000 clones listed, 80% to 90% were seen once. The sequenced sample consisted of peripheral blood. These TCRs come from a man at least 80 years old with COVID-19, enrolled during active disease.

The chain combines TRBV7-2 with TRBJ1-5; possible D gene TRBD1, 5 bases. Trimming stripped 0 bases from V and 0 bases from J, with 15 bases between. The CDR3 has 18 amino acids. CDR1 and CDR2 from the germline V gene are SGHTA and FQGNSA. The CDR3 region is CASSLAHTRAYSNQPQHF. The CDR3 DNA sequence: TGTGCCAGCAGCTTAGCGCATACCAGGGCTTATAGCAATCAGCCCCAGCATTTT.

This clone was recorded a few times. The rearrangement uses TRBV18 and TRBJ2-7; D remains ambiguous. The length of the CDR3 is 14 residues. Germline V lookup: CDR1 KGHSH, CDR2 LQKENI. V lost 3 bases to trimming and J lost 0 bases, with 9 bases between them. CDR3 residues: CASSPPQSSYEQYF. The CDR3 coding sequence is TGTGCCAGCTCACCCCCACAGAGCTCCTACGAGCAGTACTTC.

This chain joins TRBV6-5 and TRBJ2-7; possibly TRBD1 for D (6 bases). This CDR3 has 12 residues. V gave up 10 bases and J gave up 1 base, with 11 bases separating them. Germline assignment: CDR1 MNHEY and CDR2 SVGAGI. The CDR3, as DNA: TGTGCCACACAGGGCGAGTCCTACGAGCAGTACTTC. It yields the protein CATQGESYEQYF.

This clone was found a few times. The genes are TRBV7-9 and TRBJ1-1, with D unresolved. This CDR3 is 14 amino acids long. From germline, CDR1 is SEHNR and CDR2 FQNEAQ (reference sequence). V lost 2 bases, J lost 0 bases, and 7 bases lay in between. CDR3 in amino acids: CASSLNSMNTEAFF. The DNA for the CDR3 is TGTGCCAGCAGCTTAAACAGTATGAACACTGAAGCTTTCTTT.

This sequence joins TRBV6-5 and TRBJ1-5; TRBD1 agrees at 8 bases. J lost 6 bases, V lost 6 bases, and 10 bases had no gene match. Germline V lookup: CDR1 MNHEY, CDR2 SVGAGI. The CDR3 extends over 15 amino acids. CDR3 residues: CASRDRDRPGQPQHF. In DNA form, the CDR3 reads TGTGCCAGCAGAGACCGGGACAGGCCCGGTCAGCCCCAGCATTTT.

This chain uses TRBV19 with TRBJ2-1; D is perhaps TRBD2 (5 bases). Trimming cost V 1 base and J 13 bases, with 11 bases left between them. This CDR3 has 12 amino acids. The germline V gene has CDR1 LNHDA and CDR2 SQIVND (reference sequence). Here the CDR3 reads CASSIGWAGQFF. The CDR3 DNA is TGTGCCAGTAGTATAGGGTGGGCGGGCCAGTTCTTC.

This chain connects TRBV27 to TRBJ1-6; 9 nucleotides match TRBD1. CDR1 MNHEY and CDR2 SMNVEV come from the germline V gene (reference sequence). The CDR3 is 16 residues long. V gave up 4 bases and J gave up 5 bases; unmatched junction bases: 6. CDR3 region: CASSWGQGRDNSPLHF. The CDR3 nucleotides are TGTGCCAGCAGTTGGGGACAGGGTAGGGATAATTCACCCCTCCACTTT.

The rearrangement uses TRBV16 and TRBJ1-3; D gene uncertain. The CDR3 extends over 16 amino acids. V was pared by 0 bases and J by 4 bases, with 13 bases between. CDR1 is KGHSY and CDR2 is FQNENV in the germline V gene. Here the CDR3 reads CASSQSRPSGGNTIYF. In DNA, the CDR3 is TGTGCCAGCAGCCAATCACGCCCCAGCGGGGGAAACACCATATATTTT.

The V and J genes are TRBV5-4 and TRBJ2-5; 8 bases are shared with TRBD2. Per the germline V gene, CDR1 is SGHNT and CDR2 is YYREEE (reference sequence). The CDR3 is 16 amino acids. The ends lost 0 bases at V and 0 bases at J; junction bases unmatched: 4. CDR3 in DNA: TGTGCCAGCAGCTTGGGTGGCGGGGGGTACCAAGAGACCCAGTACTTC. Residues: CASSLGGGGYQETQYF.

This sequence joins TRBV6-2 or TRBV6-3 and TRBJ1-1; no clear D. V was shortened by 5 bases and J by 7 bases, with 17 bases between the two germline ends. The length of the CDR3 is 14 residues. Germline V lookup: CDR1 MNHEY, CDR2 SVGEGT. The DNA of the CDR3 is TGTGCCAGCAGTAGACTGGAGCAGTCGGTTGAAGCTTTCTTT. Protein: CASSRLEQSVEAFF.

This chain uses TRBV29-1 with TRBJ2-7, with 7 nucleotides matching TRBD1. V lost 5 bases and J lost 2; bases outside the gene matches: 3. Germline CDR1 reads SQVTM; CDR2 reads ANQGSEA. The CDR3 covers 12 residues. CDR3 amino acids: CSVRDSTYEQYF. CDR3 DNA: TGCAGCGTTCGGGACAGCACCTACGAGCAGTACTTC.

This clone appeared a few times. The rearrangement uses TRBV19 and TRBJ1-3, with D possibly being TRBD1 (6 bases). V was shortened by 3 bases and J by 8 bases, with 17 bases between the two germline ends. Germline loops: CDR1 LNHDA, CDR2 SQIVND (reference sequence). The CDR3 loop spans 15 amino acids. CDR3 sequence (DNA): TGTGCCAGTAGTATGGGGGCCAAAATCGTGGACACCATATATTTT. Amino acid sequence: CASSMGAKIVDTIYF.

The genes are TRBV2 and TRBJ1-6; 9 bases line up with TRBD1. CDR1 and CDR2 (germline): SNHLY, FYNNEI. This CDR3 region has 15 residues. Trimming removed 6 bases from V and 6 bases from J; junction bases left unmatched: 6. CDR3 nucleotide sequence: TGTGCCAGCAGATCACAGGGGGCGCTTAATTCACCCCTCCACTTT. It encodes CASRSQGALNSPLHF.

The chain has TRBV6-6 and TRBJ2-7, with TRBD1 identical over 8 bases. V dropped 6 bases and J dropped 5; count of bases not matched to a gene: 15. This CDR3 comprises 16 residues. CDR1 and CDR2 from the germline V gene are MNHNY and SVGAGI (reference sequence). DNA for the CDR3: TGTGCCAGCAGCGACAACCCCCGGGACAGGCGGCACGAGCAGTACTTC. Amino acids: CASSDNPRDRRHEQYF.

The V call is TRBV5-1, the J call TRBJ1-2, with TRBD1 as a possible D gene (5 bases). Germline CDR1 is SGHRS and CDR2 is YFSETQ. V dropped 0 bases and J dropped 5 bases, with 14 bases sitting between them. This CDR3 is built from 15 residues. The CDR3 here is CASSLEGHPEYGYTF. For the CDR3, the DNA is TGCGCCAGCAGCTTGGAGGGGCATCCAGAATATGGCTACACCTTC.

The V and J genes are TRBV5-8 and TRBJ2-7; no clear D gene. V was shortened by 4 bases and J by 0 bases, with 14 bases between the two germline ends. CDR3 length: 15 residues. Germline V lookup: CDR1 SGHTS, CDR2 YDEGEE. In nucleotides, the CDR3 is TGTGCCAGCAGCATTCATCGGGTGAACTCCTACGAGCAGTACTTC. Translation gives CASSIHRVNSYEQYF.

This clone showed up just once. The chain recombines TRBV28 with TRBJ2-1; 7 nucleotides agree with TRBD1. Trimming removed 8 bases from V and 3 bases from J; junction bases left unmatched: 4. Germline CDR1 and CDR2: MDHEN and SYDVKM. The CDR3 runs 13 residues. The CDR3 DNA is TGTGCCAGCGCAGGGGGAGACTACAATGAGCAGTTCTTC. It translates to CASAGGDYNEQFF.

The chain employs TRBV6-2 or TRBV6-3 and TRBJ2-7; 7 positions agree with TRBD1. The CDR3 runs to 16 residues. The trim removed 6 bases at V and 2 bases at J, leaving 13 bases unmatched. The V gene's germline CDR1 is MNHEY and CDR2 SVGEGT. DNA of the CDR3: TGTGCCAGCAGCTCCACAAACAGGGGAGCAACCTACGAGCAGTACTTC. This translates into CASSSTNRGATYEQYF.

The V and J genes are TRBV19 and TRBJ2-6, with TRBD2 matching over 10 bases. The CDR3 totals 17 residues. Germline CDR1 is LNHDA and CDR2 is SQIVND (reference sequence). V shed 3 bases and J 4 bases; nucleotides not matched to a gene: 6. Here the CDR3 DNA reads TGTGCCAGTAGTATTTTGGGACTAGCGTCCGGGGCCAACGTCCTGACTTTC. Its translation: CASSILGLASGANVLTF.